This entry lists 20 T cell receptor beta chains sequenced from one sample in a study of regulatory T cells in long-lasting Graves disease. This sample's time point: newly diagnosed GD, antithyroid drugs for less than 3 months. PBMC RNA was the source of the TCR library. In building TCR beta libraries, iRepertoire HTBI primers were used together with Arm-PCR of CDR3 regions. Each CDR3 protein is one row after TCRdb ran MiXCR on the multiplex PCR reads. This sample yields around 230,000 distinct CDR3 sequences, of which about 17% are seen a single time; 22% belongs to the top ten. The starting material was peripheral blood mononuclear cells (PBMCs), obtained at new diagnosis, from a patient treated with antithyroid drugs. All receptors derive from a female donor with Graves disease.

This clonotype showed up many times. V is TRBV3-1 and J is TRBJ2-7; TRBD1 aligns across 8 bases. The trim removed 1 base at V and 2 bases at J, leaving 7 bases unmatched. CDR3 length: 16 residues. From germline, CDR1 is LGHDT and CDR2 YNNKEL (reference sequence). Here the CDR3 DNA reads TGTGCCAGCAGCCAAGTGACCCTACAGGGGGCCTACGAGCAGTACTTC. This encodes CASSQVTLQGAYEQYF.

This clonotype has at least ten counts. V usage is TRBV19 and J usage is TRBJ2-7; D might be TRBD1 (5 bases). The CDR3 runs to 15 residues. V lost 1 base, J lost 6 bases, and 16 bases lay in between. CDR1 is LNHDA, CDR2 SQIVND, per germline (reference sequence). CDR3 amino acids: CASSIAPTGRGEQYF. CDR3 DNA sequence: TGTGCCAGTAGTATAGCCCCAACAGGACGAGGCGAGCAGTACTTC.

This clonotype occurred a few times. The rearrangement links TRBV13 to TRBJ2-1; 8 nucleotides align to TRBD1. This CDR3 has 13 amino acids. Germline CDR1 and CDR2: PRHDT and FYEKMQ (reference sequence). V trimming: 3 bases; J trimming: 8 bases; junction bases outside the gene matches: 3. CDR3 loop: CASSLTGDHEQFF. The DNA of the CDR3 is TGTGCCAGCAGCTTGACAGGGGACCATGAGCAGTTCTTC.

This clonotype was seen repeatedly, ten times or more. The chain is built from TRBV7-3 and TRBJ1-1, with TRBD1 matching 10 bases. From germline, CDR1 is SGHTA and CDR2 FQGTGA. The CDR3 length is 15 residues. V trimming: 3 bases; J trimming: 3 bases; junction bases outside the gene matches: 4. CDR3: CASSLTGGPDTEAFF. CDR3 in DNA: TGTGCCAGCAGCTTGACAGGGGGCCCGGACACTGAAGCTTTCTTT.

This clonotype has just one count. V and J are TRBV2 and TRBJ1-1, with 7 bases aligning to TRBD1. CDR1 and CDR2 (germline): SNHLY, FYNNEI. This CDR3 comprises 12 residues. After removal of 6 bases from V and 6 bases from J, the junction contained 4 bases not matched to a gene. The CDR3 DNA is TGTGCCAGCAGGCCCAGGGGGGCTGAAGCTTTCTTT. Its translation: CASRPRGAEAFF. The complete variable domain, with remaining parts taken from reference TRBV2 and TRBJ1-1, reads EPEVTQTPSHQVTQMGQEVILRCVPISNHLYFYWYRQILGQKVEFLVSFYNNEISEKSEIFDDQFSVERPDGSNFTLKIRSTKLEDSAMYFCASRPRGAEAFFGQGTRLTVV.

This clonotype came up a few times. The rearrangement joins TRBV24-1 to TRBJ1-1, with D perhaps TRBD1 (6 bases). This CDR3 comprises 13 residues. With 4 bases removed from V and 1 base from J, the gap between germline ends came to 6 bases. CDR1 and CDR2 (germline): KGHDR, SFDVKD. CDR3 sequence (DNA): TGTGCCACCAGTGAGGGACAGAACACTGAAGCTTTCTTT. The encoded protein is CATSEGQNTEAFF.

About this clonotype itself: This is likely a read error, given that the CDR3 carries no conserved phenylalanine or tryptophan at its end. The chain couples TRBV20-1 to TRBJ2-1; 9 bases map to TRBD2. Germline V lookup: CDR1 DFQATT, CDR2 SNEGSKA (reference sequence). This CDR3 contains 13 residues. Unmatched junction bases numbered 3, after V lost 4 bases and J lost 5 bases. CDR3 in amino acids: CSATSGTHNEQFL. The CDR3 nucleotides read TGCAGTGCTACTAGCGGGACCCACAATGAGCAGTTCTTG.

The chain recombines TRBV11-2 with TRBJ2-7, with D perhaps matching TRBD2 (5 bases). This CDR3 is 13 amino acids long. Germline CDR1 and CDR2: SGHAT and FQNNGV. V was pared by 4 bases and J by 3 bases, with 10 bases between. CDR3 sequence reads: CASSSLVFYEQYF. CDR3 bases: TGTGCCAGCAGCTCACTAGTCTTCTACGAGCAGTACTTC. Variable domain in full (rest from reference TRBV11-2 and TRBJ2-7): EAGVAQSPRYKIIEKRQSVAFWCNPISGHATLYWYQQILGQGPKLLIQFQNNGVVDDSQLPKDRFSAERLKGVDSTLKIQPAKLEDSAVYLCASSSLVFYEQYFGPGTRLTVT.

This clonotype came up many times. This chain uses TRBV5-1 with TRBJ2-1; TRBD2 is a possible D gene (5 bases). This CDR3 region has 15 residues. Germline values: CDR1 SGHRS, CDR2 YFSETQ. The V end was cut by 2 bases, the J end by 2 bases, with 11 bases between. CDR3 sequence reads: CASSLGLDPYNEQFF. The DNA of the CDR3 is TGCGCCAGCAGCTTAGGACTGGACCCCTACAATGAGCAGTTCTTC.

This clonotype was recorded many times. The rearrangement joins TRBV7-2 to TRBJ2-3; D gene uncertain. CDR3 length: 14 residues. The germline V gene has CDR1 SGHTA and CDR2 FQGNSA. The V end was cut by 1 base, the J end by 6 bases, with 11 bases between. The CDR3 DNA is TGTGCCAGCAGCTTAGTAGCTATCGCGGATACGCAGTATTTT. Its protein product is CASSLVAIADTQYF.

This clonotype has ten or more counts. The chain recombines TRBV7-2 with TRBJ2-5; TRBD1 matches 7 bases. The J segment lost 2 bases and the V segment lost 5 bases, leaving 5 bases of the junction unmatched. There are 14 residues in the CDR3. Germline V gene sequence: CDR1 SGHTA, CDR2 FQGNSA. The DNA for the CDR3 is TGTGCCAGCAGCCCTCAGGGACAGCAAGAGACCCAGTACTTC. This codes for CASSPQGQQETQYF.

This clonotype was picked up many times. The chain employs TRBV20-1 and TRBJ2-3; D might be TRBD2 (5 bases). From germline, CDR1 is DFQATT and CDR2 SNEGSKA (reference sequence). V shed 0 bases and J shed 2 bases, with 9 bases lying between them. This CDR3 is 14 amino acids long. The CDR3 DNA is TGCAGTGCTAGAGATCCCGGGGTCACAGATACGCAGTATTTT. This encodes CSARDPGVTDTQYF.

This clonotype has a count of ten or more. The V and J genes are TRBV12-3 or TRBV12-4 and TRBJ1-1; D gene ambiguous. The germline V and J ends were trimmed by 2 bases and 1 base, with 8 bases remaining between them. This CDR3 spans 14 amino acids. In DNA form, the CDR3 reads TGTGCCAGCAGTTTACAGCAGTGGAACACTGAAGCTTTCTTT. It encodes CASSLQQWNTEAFF.

As regards this clonotype: The limits of the CDR3 on the DNA are not certain, so only TCRdb's listed CDR3 is given. This chain joins TRBV6-9 and TRBJ2-5. CDR1 is MNHGY and CDR2 is SVAAGI in the germline V gene. With termini counted, the CDR3 has 13 amino acids. The CDR3 spells CASSYYFGETQYF.

This chain uses TRBV9 with TRBJ2-3; 16 bases map to TRBD2. There are 20 residues in the CDR3. The trim removed 0 bases at V and 2 bases at J, leaving 9 bases unmatched. Germline V gives CDR1 SGDLS, CDR2 YYNGEE. Written as DNA, the CDR3 is TGTGCCAGCAGCGTAGAGGGGACTAGCGGGAGGGAGCGCTACACAGATACGCAGTATTTT. Translating it yields CASSVEGTSGRERYTDTQYF.

The chain has TRBV11-2 and TRBJ2-2; 12 nucleotides align to TRBD2. Germline V gene sequence: CDR1 SGHAT, CDR2 FQNNGV. The CDR3 runs to 16 residues. V lost 5 bases to trimming and J lost 3 bases; unmatched junction nucleotides: 4. CDR3 nucleotides: TGTGCCAGCAGCCTAAGACTAGCGGGGGACACCGGGGAGCTGTTTTTT. This sequence encodes CASSLRLAGDTGELFF.

This clonotype has a count of ten or more. The chain employs TRBV11-2 and TRBJ2-3; TRBD1 aligns across 10 bases. The CDR3 runs 16 residues. V shed 4 bases and J 4 bases; nucleotides not matched to a gene: 8. Germline V gene lookup returns CDR1 SGHAT and CDR2 FQNNGV. Here the CDR3 reads CASSSLDRGLADTQYF. In DNA form, the CDR3 reads TGTGCCAGCAGCTCACTCGACAGGGGGCTGGCAGATACGCAGTATTTT.

This clonotype was counted at least ten times. The chain uses TRBV20-1 and TRBJ1-1, with D uncertain. Germline-derived CDR1 and CDR2 are DFQATT and SNEGSKA (reference sequence). V was cut by 0 bases and J by 1 base, with 12 bases left in between. This CDR3 comprises 15 residues. CDR3 nucleotides: TGCAGTGCTAGAGATCAGGAGGTGAGGAACACTGAAGCTTTCTTT. Its translation: CSARDQEVRNTEAFF.

This clonotype was recorded at least ten times. The chain is built from TRBV6-2 or TRBV6-3 and TRBJ2-1, with 7 bases fitting TRBD2. The J segment lost 7 bases and the V segment lost 7 bases, leaving 4 bases of the junction unmatched. The CDR3 length is 12 residues. Germline CDR1 is MNHEY and CDR2 is SVGEGT. The chain's CDR3 is CASTRGGNEQFF. The CDR3 DNA is TGTGCCAGCACCCGCGGGGGTAATGAGCAGTTCTTC.

In this sample, this clonotype turned up a few times. One junction end does not reproduce the germline sequence, and a read error may be involved. This chain uses TRBV4-3 with TRBJ1-4; D remains ambiguous. Per germline, CDR1 LGHNA and CDR2 YSLEER. CDR3 length: 14 amino acids. The CDR3 region has the DNA TGCGCCAGCAGCAAAGAGGGTCGAGGGGAAAAACTGTTTTTT. It codes for CASSKEGRGEKLFF.